The clone carrying this T cell receptor beta chain was seen only a few times. Its antigen is still unknown. The sample comes from a study of T-cell memory formation after mild COVID-19. Broader study findings: That cross-reactive memory joined was suggested by some responding clones appearing in pre-infection memory. For second-wave clones that peaked at day 37, SARS-CoV-2 specificity went unverified.

The CDR3 totals 11 residues. V lost 4 bases to trimming and J lost 2 bases, with 4 bases between them. Germline values: CDR1 SGHDT, CDR2 YYEEEE. TCRdb re-analysed the 5' RACE reads in MiXCR, keeping a single row per CDR3 protein. The sample has roughly 100,000 distinct CDR3 sequences; about 17% are singletons. The rearrangement links TRBV5-6 to TRBJ2-7; D not certain. The TCR originated in an adult woman who had mild COVID-19 (a few samples of this study predate the infection). Cell type and time point are not known. Sequencing input: PBMCs or a T cell subset sorted from them (not recorded which). This CDR3 is CASSAAYEQYF. The CDR3 DNA sequence: TGTGCCAGCAGCGCAGCCTACGAGCAGTACTTC.